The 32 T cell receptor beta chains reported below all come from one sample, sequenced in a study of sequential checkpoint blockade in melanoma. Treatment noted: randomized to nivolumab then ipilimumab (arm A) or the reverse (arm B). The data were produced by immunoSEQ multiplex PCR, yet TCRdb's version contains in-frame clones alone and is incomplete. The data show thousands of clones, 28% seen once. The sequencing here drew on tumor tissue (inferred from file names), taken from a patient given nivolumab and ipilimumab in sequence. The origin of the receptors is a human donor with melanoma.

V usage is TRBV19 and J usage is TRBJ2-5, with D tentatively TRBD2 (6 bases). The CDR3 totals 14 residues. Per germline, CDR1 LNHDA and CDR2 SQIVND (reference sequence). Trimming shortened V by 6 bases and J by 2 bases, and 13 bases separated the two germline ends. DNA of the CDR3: TGTGCCAGTAGCCGGGGGAAAACGCAAGAGACCCAGTACTTC. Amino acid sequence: CASSRGKTQETQYF.

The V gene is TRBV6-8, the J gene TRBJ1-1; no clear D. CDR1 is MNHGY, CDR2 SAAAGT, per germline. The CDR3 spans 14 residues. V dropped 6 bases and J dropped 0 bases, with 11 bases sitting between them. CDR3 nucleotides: TGTGCCAGCAGACCCGGGGAGTTGAACACTGAAGCTTTCTTT. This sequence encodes CASRPGELNTEAFF.

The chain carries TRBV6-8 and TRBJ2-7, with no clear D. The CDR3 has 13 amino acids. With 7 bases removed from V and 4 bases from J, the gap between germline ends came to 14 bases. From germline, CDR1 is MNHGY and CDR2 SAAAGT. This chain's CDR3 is CASISHLGYEQYF. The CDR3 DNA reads TGTGCCAGCATTTCACACCTCGGGTACGAGCAGTACTTC.

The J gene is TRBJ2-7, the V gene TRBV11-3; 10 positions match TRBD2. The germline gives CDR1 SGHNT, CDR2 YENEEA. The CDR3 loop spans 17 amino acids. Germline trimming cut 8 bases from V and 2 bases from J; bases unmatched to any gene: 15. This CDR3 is CASEPWASGGLPYEQYF. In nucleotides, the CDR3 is TGTGCCAGCGAACCTTGGGCTAGCGGGGGTCTACCCTACGAGCAGTACTTC.

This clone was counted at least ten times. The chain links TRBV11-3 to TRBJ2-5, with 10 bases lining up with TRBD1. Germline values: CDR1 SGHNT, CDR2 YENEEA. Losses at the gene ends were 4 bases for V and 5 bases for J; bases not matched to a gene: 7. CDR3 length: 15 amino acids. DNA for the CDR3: TGTGCCAGCAGCTATCCGGGACAGGGGTATGAGACCCAGTACTTC. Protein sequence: CASSYPGQGYETQYF.

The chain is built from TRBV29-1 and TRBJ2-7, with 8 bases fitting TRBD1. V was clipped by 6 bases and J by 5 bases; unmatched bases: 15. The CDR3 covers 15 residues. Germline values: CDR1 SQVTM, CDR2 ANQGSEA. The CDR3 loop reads CSVLTDETGVHEQYF. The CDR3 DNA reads TGCAGCGTCCTTACTGACGAGACAGGGGTCCACGAGCAGTACTTC.

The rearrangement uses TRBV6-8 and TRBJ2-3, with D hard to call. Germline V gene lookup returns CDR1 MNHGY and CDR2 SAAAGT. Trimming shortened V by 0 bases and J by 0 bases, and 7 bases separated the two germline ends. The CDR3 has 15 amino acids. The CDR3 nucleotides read TGTGCCAGCAGTTACTCTGGAGCTAGCACAGATACGCAGTATTTT. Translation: CASSYSGASTDTQYF.

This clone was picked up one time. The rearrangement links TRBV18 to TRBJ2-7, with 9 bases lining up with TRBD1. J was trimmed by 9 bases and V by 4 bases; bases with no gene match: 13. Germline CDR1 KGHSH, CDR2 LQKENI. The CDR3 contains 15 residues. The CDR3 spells CASSQRDRVSGVQYF. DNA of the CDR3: TGTGCCAGCTCACAGAGGGACAGGGTCTCGGGCGTGCAGTACTTC. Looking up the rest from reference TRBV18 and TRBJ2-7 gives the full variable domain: NAGVMQNPRHLVRRRGQEARLRCSPMKGHSHVYWYRQLPEEGLKFMVYLQKENIIDESGMPKERFSAEFPKEGPSILRIQQVVRGDSAAYFCASSQRDRVSGVQYFGPGTRLTVT.

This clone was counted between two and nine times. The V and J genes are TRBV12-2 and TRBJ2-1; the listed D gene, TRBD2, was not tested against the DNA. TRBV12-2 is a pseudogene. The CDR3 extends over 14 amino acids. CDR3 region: CASTAGSSYNEQFF. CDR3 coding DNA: TGTGCCAGTACGGCGGGGAGCTCCTACAATGAGCAGTTCTTC.

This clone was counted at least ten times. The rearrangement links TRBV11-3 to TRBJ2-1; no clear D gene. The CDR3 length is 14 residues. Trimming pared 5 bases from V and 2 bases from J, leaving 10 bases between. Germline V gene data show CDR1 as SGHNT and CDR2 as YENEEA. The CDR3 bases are TGTGCCAGCAGCAAGTTTGGTGCCTACAATGAGCAGTTCTTC. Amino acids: CASSKFGAYNEQFF.

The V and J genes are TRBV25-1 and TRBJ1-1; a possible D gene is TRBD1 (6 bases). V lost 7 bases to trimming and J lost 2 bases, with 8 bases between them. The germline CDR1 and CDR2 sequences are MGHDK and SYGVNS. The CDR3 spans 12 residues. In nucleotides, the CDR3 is TGTGCCAGCAAGGACAGCAACACTGAAGCTTTCTTT. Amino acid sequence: CASKDSNTEAFF.

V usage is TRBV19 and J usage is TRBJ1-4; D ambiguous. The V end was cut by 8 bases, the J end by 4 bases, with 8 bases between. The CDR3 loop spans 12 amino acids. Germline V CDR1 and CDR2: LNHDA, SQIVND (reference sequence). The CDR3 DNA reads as TGTGCCAGTCAATTTTTTAATGAAAAACTGTTTTTT. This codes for CASQFFNEKLFF.

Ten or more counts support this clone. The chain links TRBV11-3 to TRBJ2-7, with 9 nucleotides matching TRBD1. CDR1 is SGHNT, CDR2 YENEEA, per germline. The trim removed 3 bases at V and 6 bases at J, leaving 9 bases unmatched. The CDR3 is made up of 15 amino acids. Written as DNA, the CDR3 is TGTGCCAGCAGCTTGGGGACAGGGTTCGCCGGCGAGCAGTACTTC. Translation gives CASSLGTGFAGEQYF.

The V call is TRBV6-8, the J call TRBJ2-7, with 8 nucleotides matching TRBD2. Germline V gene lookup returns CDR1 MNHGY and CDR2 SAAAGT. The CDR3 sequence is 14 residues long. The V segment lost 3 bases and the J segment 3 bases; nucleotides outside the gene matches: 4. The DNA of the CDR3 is TGTGCCAGCAGTTATACCGGGACTAGCTACGAGCAGTACTTC. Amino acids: CASSYTGTSYEQYF.

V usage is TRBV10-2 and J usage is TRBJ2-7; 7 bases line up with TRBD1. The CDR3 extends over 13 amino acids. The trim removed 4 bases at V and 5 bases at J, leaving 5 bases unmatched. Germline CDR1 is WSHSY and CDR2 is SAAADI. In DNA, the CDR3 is TGCGCCAGCAGTGGACAGGGTCGGAACGAGCAGTACTTC. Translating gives CASSGQGRNEQYF.

CDR3 DNA sequence: TGTGCCAGCAGCCTGAGACAGGGCGGGGGGAATACGCAGTATTTT. It encodes CASSLRQGGGNTQYF. This chain connects TRBV11-3 to TRBJ2-3; tentative D call: TRBD2 (8 bases). CDR3 length: 15 amino acids. The germline V gene has CDR1 SGHNT and CDR2 YENEEA. Trimming removed 5 bases at V and 7 bases at J, with 19 bases between.

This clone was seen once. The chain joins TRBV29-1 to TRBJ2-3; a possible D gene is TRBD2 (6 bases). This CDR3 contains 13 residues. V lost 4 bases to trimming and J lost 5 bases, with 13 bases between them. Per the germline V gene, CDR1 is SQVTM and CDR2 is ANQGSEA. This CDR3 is CSVGGGLGDTQYF. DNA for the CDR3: TGCAGCGTTGGGGGAGGCCTCGGAGATACGCAGTATTTT.

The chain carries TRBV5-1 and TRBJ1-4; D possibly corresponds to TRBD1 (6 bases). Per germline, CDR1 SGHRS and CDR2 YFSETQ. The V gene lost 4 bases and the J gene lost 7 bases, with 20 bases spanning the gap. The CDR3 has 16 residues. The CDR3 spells CASSPDREFYVEKLFF. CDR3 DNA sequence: TGCGCCAGCAGCCCGGACAGAGAATTTTATGTTGAAAAACTGTTTTTT. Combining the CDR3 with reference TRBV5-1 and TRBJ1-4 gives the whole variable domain KAGVTQTPRYLIKTRGQQVTLSCSPISGHRSVSWYQQTPGQGLQFLFEYFSETQRNKGNFPGRFSGRQFSNSRSEMNVSTLELGDSALYLCASSPDREFYVEKLFFGSGTQLSVL.

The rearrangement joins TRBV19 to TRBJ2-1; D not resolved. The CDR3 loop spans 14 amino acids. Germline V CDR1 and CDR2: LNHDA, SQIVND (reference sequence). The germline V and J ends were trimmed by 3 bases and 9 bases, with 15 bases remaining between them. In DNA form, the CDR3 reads TGTGCCAGTAGTATCGCCCGCAAACTGGGTGAGCAGTTCTTC. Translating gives CASSIARKLGEQFF.

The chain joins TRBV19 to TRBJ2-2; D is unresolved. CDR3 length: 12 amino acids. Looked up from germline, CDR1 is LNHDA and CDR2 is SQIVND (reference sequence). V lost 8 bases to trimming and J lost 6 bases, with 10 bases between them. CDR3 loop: CASVSRAGELFF. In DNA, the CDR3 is TGTGCCAGTGTCTCTAGGGCCGGGGAGCTGTTTTTT.

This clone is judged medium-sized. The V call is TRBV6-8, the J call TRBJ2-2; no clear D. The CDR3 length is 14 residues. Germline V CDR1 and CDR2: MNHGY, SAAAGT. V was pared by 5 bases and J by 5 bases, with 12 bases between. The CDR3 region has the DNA TGTGCCAGCAGTGAGCAGCCCAAAACCGGGGAGCTGTTTTTT. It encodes CASSEQPKTGELFF.

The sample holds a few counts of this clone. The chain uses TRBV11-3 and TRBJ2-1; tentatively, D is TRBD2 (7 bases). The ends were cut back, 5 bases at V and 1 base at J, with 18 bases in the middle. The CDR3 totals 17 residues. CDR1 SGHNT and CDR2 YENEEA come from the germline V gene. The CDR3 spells CASSNTGGGASYNEQFF. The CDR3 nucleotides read TGTGCCAGCAGCAACACGGGGGGCGGGGCTTCCTACAATGAGCAGTTCTTC.

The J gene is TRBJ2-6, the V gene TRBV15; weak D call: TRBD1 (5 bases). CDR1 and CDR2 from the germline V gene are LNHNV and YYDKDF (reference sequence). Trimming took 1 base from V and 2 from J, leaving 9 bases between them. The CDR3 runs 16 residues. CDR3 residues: CATSRGLDTGANVLTF. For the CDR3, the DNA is TGTGCCACCAGCAGAGGCCTGGACACTGGGGCCAACGTCCTGACTTTC.

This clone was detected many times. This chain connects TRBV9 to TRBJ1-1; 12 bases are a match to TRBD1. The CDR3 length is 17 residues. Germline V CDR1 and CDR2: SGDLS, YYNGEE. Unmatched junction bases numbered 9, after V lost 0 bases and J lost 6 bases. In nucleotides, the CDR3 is TGTGCCAGCAGCGTAGTGGGACAGGGGGCGCCGGGCGCTGAAGCTTTCTTT. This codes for CASSVVGQGAPGAEAFF. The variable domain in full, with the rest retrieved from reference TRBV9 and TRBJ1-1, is DSGVTQTPKHLITATGQRVTLRCSPRSGDLSVYWYQQSLDQGLQFLIQYYNGEERAKGNILERFSAQQFPDLHSELNLSSLELGDSALYFCASSVVGQGAPGAEAFFGQGTRLTVV.

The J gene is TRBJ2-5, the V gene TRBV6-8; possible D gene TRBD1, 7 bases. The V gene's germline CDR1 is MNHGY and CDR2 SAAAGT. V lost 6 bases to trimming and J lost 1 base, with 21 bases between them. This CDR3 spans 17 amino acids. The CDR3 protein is CASSLSGLQGGQETQYF. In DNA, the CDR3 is TGTGCCAGCAGCCTTTCCGGACTTCAGGGGGGCCAAGAGACCCAGTACTTC.

CDR3 sequence reads: CASSLGPSSGKYTGELFF. The DNA of the CDR3 is TGTGCCAGCAGCTTAGGTCCATCTAGCGGGAAGTACACCGGGGAGCTGTTTTTT. The gene calls are TRBV11-3 and TRBJ2-2; 9 bases agree with TRBD2. Germline CDR1 reads SGHNT; CDR2 reads YENEEA. This CDR3 comprises 18 residues. V lost 1 base to trimming and J lost 3 bases; unmatched junction nucleotides: 9.

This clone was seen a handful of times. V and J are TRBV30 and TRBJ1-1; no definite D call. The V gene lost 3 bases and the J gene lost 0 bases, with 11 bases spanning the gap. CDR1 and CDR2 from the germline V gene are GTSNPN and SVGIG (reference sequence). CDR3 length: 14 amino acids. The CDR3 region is CAWRRRTLNTEAFF. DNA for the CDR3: TGTGCCTGGAGGCGGCGTACTTTGAACACTGAAGCTTTCTTT.

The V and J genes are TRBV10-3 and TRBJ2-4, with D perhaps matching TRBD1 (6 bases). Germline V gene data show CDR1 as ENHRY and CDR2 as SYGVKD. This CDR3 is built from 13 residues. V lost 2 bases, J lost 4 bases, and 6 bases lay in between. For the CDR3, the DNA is TGTGCCATCAGTGAGGGACAGAAAAACATTCAGTACTTC. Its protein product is CAISEGQKNIQYF.

CDR3 DNA: TGTGCCAGCAGTTACTCCTATACAGGGACGAAAGGCTACACCTTC. Its translation is CASSYSYTGTKGYTF. The chain has TRBV6-8 and TRBJ1-2; D is perhaps TRBD1 (6 bases). There are 15 residues in the CDR3. V was cut by 0 bases and J by 8 bases, with 16 bases left in between. Germline V lookup: CDR1 MNHGY, CDR2 SAAAGT.

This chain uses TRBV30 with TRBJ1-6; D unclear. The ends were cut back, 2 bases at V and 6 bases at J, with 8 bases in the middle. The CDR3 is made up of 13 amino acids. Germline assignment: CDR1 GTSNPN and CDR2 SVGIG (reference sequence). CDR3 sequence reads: CAWSTESNSPLHF. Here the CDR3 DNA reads TGTGCCTGGAGTACGGAAAGTAATTCACCCCTCCACTTT.

The chain's CDR3 is CASSMGPAGPYEQYF. CDR3 bases: TGTGCCAGTAGTATGGGCCCGGCAGGACCCTACGAGCAGTACTTC. The V call is TRBV19, the J call TRBJ2-7; D gene unclear. CDR3 length: 15 amino acids. Deletions cut 3 bases from V and 2 bases from J, with 14 bases between. The V gene's germline CDR1 is LNHDA and CDR2 SQIVND (reference sequence).

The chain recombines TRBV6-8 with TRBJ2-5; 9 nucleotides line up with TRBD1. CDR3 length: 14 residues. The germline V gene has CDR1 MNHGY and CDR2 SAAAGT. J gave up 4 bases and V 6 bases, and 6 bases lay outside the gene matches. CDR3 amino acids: CASSRGTGSETQYF. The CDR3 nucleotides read TGTGCCAGCAGCCGCGGGACAGGGTCAGAGACCCAGTACTTC.